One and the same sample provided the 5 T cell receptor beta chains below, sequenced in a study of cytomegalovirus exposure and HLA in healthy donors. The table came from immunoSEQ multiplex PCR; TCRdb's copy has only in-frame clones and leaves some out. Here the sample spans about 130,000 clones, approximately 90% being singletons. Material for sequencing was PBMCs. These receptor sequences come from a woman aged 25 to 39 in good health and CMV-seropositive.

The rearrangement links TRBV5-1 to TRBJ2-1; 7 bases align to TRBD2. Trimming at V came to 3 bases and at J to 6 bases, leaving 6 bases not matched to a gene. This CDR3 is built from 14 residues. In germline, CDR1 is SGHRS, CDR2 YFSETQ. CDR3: CASSSTGGSNEQFF. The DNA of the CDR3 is TGCGCCAGCAGCTCAACGGGAGGTAGCAATGAGCAGTTCTTC.

CDR3: CASSAEPGGSYEQYF. CDR3 nucleotide sequence: TGTGCCAGCAGCGCCGAACCAGGGGGCTCCTACGAGCAGTACTTC. The chain is built from TRBV7-8 and TRBJ2-7, with 7 bases identical to TRBD1. CDR1 SGHVS and CDR2 FQNEAQ come from the germline V gene. With 5 bases clipped from V and 0 bases from J, the junction kept 7 bases outside the gene matches. This CDR3 has 15 residues. The whole variable domain, filled in from reference TRBV7-8 and TRBJ2-7, reads GAGVSQSPRYKVAKRGQDVALRCDPISGHVSLFWYQQALGQGPEFLTYFQNEAQLDKSGLPSDRFFAERPEGSVSTLKIQRTQQEDSAVYLCASSAEPGGSYEQYFGPGTRLTVT.

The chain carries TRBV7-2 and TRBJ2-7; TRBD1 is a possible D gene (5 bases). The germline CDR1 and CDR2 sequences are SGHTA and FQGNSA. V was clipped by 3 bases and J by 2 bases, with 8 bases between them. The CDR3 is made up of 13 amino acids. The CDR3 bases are TGTGCCAGCAGCTTGACAGCAACCTACGAGCAGTACTTC. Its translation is CASSLTATYEQYF.

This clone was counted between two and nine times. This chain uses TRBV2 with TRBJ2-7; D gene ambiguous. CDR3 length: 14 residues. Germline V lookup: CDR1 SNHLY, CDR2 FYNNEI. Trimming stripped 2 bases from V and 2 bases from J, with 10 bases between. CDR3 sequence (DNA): TGTGCCAGCAGTGAACTGCAGGTCGCCTACGAGCAGTACTTC. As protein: CASSELQVAYEQYF.

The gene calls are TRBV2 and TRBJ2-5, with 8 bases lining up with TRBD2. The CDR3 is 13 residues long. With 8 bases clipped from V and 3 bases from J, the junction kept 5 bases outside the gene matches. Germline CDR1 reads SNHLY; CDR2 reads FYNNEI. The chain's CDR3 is CASPSGGEETQYF. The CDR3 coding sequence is TGTGCCAGCCCGAGCGGGGGAGAAGAGACCCAGTACTTC.